This T cell receptor (beta chain) was retrieved from a study of blood T cells in healthy people across ages. Study-level findings and limits: Older age went with lower TCR beta diversity per million T cells, in a roughly linear way.

A second PCR of 7 to 11 cycles used a sample-barcoded 5' primer and a J-beta primer mix. TCRdb analysed the 5' RACE reads with MiXCR anew, one entry per CDR3 protein. The sample lists around 1,700,000 distinct CDR3 sequences, roughly 27% occurring once. To note about this clonotype: Its antigen is not identified.

Specimen: blood. This receptor was identified in a woman under 40 in good health.

The CDR3 spells CASSEPAVPSPLHF. DNA for the CDR3: TGTGCCAGCAGTGAACCAGCGGTCCCCTCACCCCTCCACTTT. The chain joins TRBV25-1 to TRBJ1-6; D not resolved. Trimming removed 2 bases from V and 10 bases from J, with 12 bases in between. CDR1 MGHDK and CDR2 SYGVNS come from the germline V gene. The CDR3 has 14 residues.